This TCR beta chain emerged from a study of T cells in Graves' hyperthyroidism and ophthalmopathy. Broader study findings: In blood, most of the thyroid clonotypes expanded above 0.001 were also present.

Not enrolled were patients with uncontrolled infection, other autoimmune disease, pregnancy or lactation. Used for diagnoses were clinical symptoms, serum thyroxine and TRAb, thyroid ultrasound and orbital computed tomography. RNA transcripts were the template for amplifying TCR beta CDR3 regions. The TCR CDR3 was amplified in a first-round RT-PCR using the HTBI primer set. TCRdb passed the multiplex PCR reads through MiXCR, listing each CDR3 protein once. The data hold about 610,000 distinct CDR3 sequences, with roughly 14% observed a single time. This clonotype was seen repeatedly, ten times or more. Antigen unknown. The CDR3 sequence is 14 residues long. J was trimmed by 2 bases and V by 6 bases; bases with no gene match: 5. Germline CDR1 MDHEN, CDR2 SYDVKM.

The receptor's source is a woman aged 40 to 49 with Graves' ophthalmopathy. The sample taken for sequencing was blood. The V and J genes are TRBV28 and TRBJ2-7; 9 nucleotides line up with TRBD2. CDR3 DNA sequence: TGTGCCAGCAGCCCTAGCGGGGCAGCCTACGAGCAGTACTTC. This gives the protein CASSPSGAAYEQYF. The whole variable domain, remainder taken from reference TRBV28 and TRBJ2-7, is DVKVTQSSRYLVKRTGEKVFLECVQDMDHENMFWYRQDPGLGLRLIYFSYDVKMKEKGDIPEGYSVSREKKERFSLILESASTNQTSMYLCASSPSGAAYEQYFGPGTRLTVT.